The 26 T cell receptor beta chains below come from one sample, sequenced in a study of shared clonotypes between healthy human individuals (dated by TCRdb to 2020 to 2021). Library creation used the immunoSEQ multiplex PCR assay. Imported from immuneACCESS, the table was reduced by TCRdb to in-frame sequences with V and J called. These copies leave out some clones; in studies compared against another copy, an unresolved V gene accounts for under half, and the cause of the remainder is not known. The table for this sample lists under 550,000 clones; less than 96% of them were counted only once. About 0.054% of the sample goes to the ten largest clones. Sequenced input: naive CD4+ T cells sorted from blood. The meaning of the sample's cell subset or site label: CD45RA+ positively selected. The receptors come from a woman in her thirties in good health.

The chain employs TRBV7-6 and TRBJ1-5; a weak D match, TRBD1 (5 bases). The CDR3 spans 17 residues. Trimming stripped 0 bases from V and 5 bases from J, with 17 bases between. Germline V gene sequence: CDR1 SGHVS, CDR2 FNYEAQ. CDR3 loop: CASSLAGSLTDYQPQHF. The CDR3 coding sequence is TGTGCCAGCAGCTTAGCTGGGAGCTTGACAGATTATCAGCCCCAGCATTTT.

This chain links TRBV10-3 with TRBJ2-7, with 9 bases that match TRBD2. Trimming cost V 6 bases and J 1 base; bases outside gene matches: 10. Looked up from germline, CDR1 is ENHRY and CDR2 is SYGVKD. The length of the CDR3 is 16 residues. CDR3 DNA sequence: TGTGCCATCAGCGACGGGGCGGGAGGGCCTTCCTACGAGCAGTACTTC. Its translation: CAISDGAGGPSYEQYF.

The CDR3 reads CASSEEEASGSEQFF. CDR3 in DNA: TGTGCCAGCAGTGAAGAGGAGGCTAGCGGGAGTGAGCAGTTCTTC. V and J are TRBV2 and TRBJ2-1; 10 bases map to TRBD2. Germline CDR1 reads SNHLY; CDR2 reads FYNNEI. This CDR3 region has 15 residues. The V and J ends lost 1 base and 9 bases, in that order; junction bases with no gene match: 6. Drawing the rest from reference TRBV2 and TRBJ2-1, the complete variable domain is EPEVTQTPSHQVTQMGQEVILRCVPISNHLYFYWYRQILGQKVEFLVSFYNNEISEKSEIFDDQFSVERPDGSNFTLKIRSTKLEDSAMYFCASSEEEASGSEQFFGPGTRLTVL.

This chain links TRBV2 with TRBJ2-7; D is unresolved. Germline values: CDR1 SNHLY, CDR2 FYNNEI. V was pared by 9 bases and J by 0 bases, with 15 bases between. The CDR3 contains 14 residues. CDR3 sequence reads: CASKKEYNSYEQYF. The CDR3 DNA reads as TGTGCCAGTAAAAAAGAGTACAACTCCTACGAGCAGTACTTC. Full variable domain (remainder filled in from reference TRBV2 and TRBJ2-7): EPEVTQTPSHQVTQMGQEVILRCVPISNHLYFYWYRQILGQKVEFLVSFYNNEISEKSEIFDDQFSVERPDGSNFTLKIRSTKLEDSAMYFCASKKEYNSYEQYFGPGTRLTVT.

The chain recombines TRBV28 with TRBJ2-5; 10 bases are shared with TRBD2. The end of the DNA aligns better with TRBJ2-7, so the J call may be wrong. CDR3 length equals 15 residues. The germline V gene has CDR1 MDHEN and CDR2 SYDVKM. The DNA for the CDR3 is TGTGCCAGCATAAAATCTAGCGGGGGCTCCTACGAGCAGTACTTC. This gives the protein CASIKSSGGSYEQYF.

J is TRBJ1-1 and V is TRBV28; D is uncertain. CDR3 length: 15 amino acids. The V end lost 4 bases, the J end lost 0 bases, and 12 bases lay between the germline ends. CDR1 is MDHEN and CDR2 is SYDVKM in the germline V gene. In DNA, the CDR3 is TGTGCCAGCAGTTCCCCGGACTTTATGAACACTGAAGCTTTCTTT. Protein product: CASSSPDFMNTEAFF.

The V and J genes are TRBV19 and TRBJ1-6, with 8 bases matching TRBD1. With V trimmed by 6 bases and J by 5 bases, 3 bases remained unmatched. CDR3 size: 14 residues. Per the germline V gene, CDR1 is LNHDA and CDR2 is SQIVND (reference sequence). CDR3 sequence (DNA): TGTGCCAGTAGCGGACAGGGTAATAATTCACCCCTCCACTTT. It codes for CASSGQGNNSPLHF.

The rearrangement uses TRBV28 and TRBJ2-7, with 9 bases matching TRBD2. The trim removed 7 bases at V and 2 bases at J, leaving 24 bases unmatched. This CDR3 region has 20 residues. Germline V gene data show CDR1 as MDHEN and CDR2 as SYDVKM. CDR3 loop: CASIGLPATSGKRGPYEQYF. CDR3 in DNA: TGTGCCAGCATCGGTCTGCCAGCGACTAGCGGCAAACGGGGGCCCTACGAGCAGTACTTC.

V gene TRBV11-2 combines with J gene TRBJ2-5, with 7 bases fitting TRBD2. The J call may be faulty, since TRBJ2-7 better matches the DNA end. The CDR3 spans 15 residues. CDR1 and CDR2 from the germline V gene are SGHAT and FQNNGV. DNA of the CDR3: TGTGCCAGCACCGAGGGGAGGGACTTCCCCTACGAGCAGTACTTC. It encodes CASTEGRDFPYEQYF.

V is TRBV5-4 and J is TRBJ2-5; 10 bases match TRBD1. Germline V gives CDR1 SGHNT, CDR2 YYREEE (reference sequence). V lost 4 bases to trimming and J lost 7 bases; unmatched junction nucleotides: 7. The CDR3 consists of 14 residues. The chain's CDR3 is CASSARDRGGTQYF. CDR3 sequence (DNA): TGTGCCAGCAGCGCCCGGGACAGGGGTGGGACCCAGTACTTC.

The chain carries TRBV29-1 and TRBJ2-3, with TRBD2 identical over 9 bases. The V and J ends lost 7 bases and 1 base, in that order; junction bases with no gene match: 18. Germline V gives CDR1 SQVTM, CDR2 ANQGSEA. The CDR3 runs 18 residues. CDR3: CSAIKGLAGVSGTDTQYF. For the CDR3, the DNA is TGCAGCGCAATAAAAGGTTTAGCGGGAGTATCTGGCACAGATACGCAGTATTTT.

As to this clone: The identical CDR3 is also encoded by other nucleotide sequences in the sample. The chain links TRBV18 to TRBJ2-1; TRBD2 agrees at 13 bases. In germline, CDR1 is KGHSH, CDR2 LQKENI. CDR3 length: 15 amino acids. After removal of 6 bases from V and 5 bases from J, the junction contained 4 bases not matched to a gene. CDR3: CASSPGLAGDNEQFF. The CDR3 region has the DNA TGTGCCAGCTCGCCTGGACTAGCGGGAGACAATGAGCAGTTCTTC.

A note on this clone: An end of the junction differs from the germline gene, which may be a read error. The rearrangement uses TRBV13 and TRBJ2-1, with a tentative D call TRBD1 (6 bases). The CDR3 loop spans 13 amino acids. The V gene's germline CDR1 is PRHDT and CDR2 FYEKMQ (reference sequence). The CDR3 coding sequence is TGTGCCAGCAGATTAGGGGGAAACAATGAGCAGTTCTTC. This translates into CASRLGGNNEQFF.

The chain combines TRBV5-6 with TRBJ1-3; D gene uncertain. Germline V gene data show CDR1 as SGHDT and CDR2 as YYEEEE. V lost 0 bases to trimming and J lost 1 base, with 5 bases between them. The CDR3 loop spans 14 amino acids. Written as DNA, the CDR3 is TGTGCCAGCAGCTTGGTGGAGTCTGGAAACACCATATATTTT. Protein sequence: CASSLVESGNTIYF.

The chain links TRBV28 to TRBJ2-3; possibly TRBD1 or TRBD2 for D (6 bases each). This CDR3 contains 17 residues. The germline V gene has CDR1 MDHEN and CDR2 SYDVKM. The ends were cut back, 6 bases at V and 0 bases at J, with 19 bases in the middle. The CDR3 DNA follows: TGTGCCAGCAGACCTACCTTGGGGGGCTACAGCACAGATACGCAGTATTTT. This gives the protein CASRPTLGGYSTDTQYF.

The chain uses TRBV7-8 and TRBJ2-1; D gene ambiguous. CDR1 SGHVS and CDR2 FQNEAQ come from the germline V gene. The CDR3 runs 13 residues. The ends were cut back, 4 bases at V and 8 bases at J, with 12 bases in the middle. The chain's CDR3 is CASSSSHGDEQFF. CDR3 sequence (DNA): TGTGCCAGCAGCTCCAGTCATGGGGATGAGCAGTTCTTC. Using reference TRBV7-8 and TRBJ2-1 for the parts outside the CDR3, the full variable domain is GAGVSQSPRYKVAKRGQDVALRCDPISGHVSLFWYQQALGQGPEFLTYFQNEAQLDKSGLPSDRFFAERPEGSVSTLKIQRTQQEDSAVYLCASSSSHGDEQFFGPGTRLTVL.

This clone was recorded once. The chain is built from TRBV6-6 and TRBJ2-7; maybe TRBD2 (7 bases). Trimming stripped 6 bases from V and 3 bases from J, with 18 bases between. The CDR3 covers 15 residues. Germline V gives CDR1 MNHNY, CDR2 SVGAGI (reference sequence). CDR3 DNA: TGTGCCAGCAGCACAGGGACTACGGGCTTCTACGAGCAGTACTTC. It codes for CASSTGTTGFYEQYF.

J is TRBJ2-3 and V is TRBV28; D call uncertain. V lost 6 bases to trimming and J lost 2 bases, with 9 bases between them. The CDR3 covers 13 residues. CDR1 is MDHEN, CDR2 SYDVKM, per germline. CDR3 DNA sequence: TGTGCCAGCAGCATACCGCCCACAGATACGCAGTATTTT. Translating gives CASSIPPTDTQYF.

In nucleotides, the CDR3 is TGCGCCAGCAGTGAGTCCATGAACACTGAAGCTTTCTTT. This sequence encodes CASSESMNTEAFF. The rearrangement uses TRBV10-1 and TRBJ1-1, with D uncertain. V lost 0 bases and J lost 0, with 2 bases in between. The CDR3 is 13 residues long. The germline V gene encodes CDR1 WNHNN and CDR2 SYGVQD (reference sequence).

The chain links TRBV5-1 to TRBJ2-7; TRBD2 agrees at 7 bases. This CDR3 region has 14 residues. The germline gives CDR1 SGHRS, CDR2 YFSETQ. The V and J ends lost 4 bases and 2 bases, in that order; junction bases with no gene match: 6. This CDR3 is CASSTGLETYEQYF. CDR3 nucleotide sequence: TGCGCCAGCAGCACTGGACTAGAGACCTACGAGCAGTACTTC.

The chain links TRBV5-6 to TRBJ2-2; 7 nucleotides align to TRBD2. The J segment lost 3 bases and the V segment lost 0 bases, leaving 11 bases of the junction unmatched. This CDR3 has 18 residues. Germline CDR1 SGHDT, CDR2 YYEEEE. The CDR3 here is CASSLGLARFLDTGELFF. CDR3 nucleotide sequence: TGTGCCAGCAGCTTGGGACTAGCCCGATTTTTGGACACCGGGGAGCTGTTTTTT. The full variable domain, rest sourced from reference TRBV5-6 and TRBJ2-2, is DAGVTQSPTHLIKTRGQQVTLRCSPKSGHDTVSWYQQALGQGPQFIFQYYEEEERQRGNFPDRFSGHQFPNYSSELNVNALLLGDSALYLCASSLGLARFLDTGELFFGEGSRLTVL.

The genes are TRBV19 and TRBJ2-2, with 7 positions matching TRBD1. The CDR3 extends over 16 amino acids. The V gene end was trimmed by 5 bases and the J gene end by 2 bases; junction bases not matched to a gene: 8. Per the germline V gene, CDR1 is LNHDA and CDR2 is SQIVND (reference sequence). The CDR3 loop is CASSVSDRANTGELFF. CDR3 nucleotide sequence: TGTGCCAGTAGTGTTAGTGACAGGGCTAACACCGGGGAGCTGTTTTTT.

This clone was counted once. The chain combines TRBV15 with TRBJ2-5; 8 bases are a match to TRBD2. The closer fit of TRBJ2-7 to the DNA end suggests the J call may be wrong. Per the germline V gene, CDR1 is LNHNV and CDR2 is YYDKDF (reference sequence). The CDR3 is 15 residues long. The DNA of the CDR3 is TGTGCCACCAGCAGAGGGAGCGGGAGCTCCTACGAGCAGTACTTC. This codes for CATSRGSGSSYEQYF.

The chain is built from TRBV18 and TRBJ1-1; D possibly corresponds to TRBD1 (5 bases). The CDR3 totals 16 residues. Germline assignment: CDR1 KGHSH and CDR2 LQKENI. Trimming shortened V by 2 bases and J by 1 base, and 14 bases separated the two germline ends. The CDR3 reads CASSPLRGAGNTEAFF. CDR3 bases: TGTGCCAGCTCACCATTAAGGGGCGCCGGGAACACTGAAGCTTTCTTT.

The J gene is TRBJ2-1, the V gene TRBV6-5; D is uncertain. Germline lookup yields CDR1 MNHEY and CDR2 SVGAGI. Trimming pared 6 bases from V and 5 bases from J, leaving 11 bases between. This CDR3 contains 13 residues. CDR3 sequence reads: CASRLGRNNEQFF. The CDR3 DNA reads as TGTGCCAGCAGGCTAGGGCGGAACAATGAGCAGTTCTTC.

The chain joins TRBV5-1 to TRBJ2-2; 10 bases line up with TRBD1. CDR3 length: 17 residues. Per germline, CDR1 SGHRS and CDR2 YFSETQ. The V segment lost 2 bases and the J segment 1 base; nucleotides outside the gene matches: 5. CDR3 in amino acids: CASSLTRDRGNTGELFF. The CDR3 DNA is TGCGCCAGCAGCTTAACCCGGGACAGGGGGAACACCGGGGAGCTGTTTTTT.